This T cell receptor beta chain stems from a study of T-cell memory formation after mild COVID-19. Germline CDR1 DFQATT, CDR2 SNEGSKA (reference sequence). V gave up 7 bases and J gave up 4 bases; unmatched junction bases: 4. The CDR3 consists of 13 residues. This clonotype was seen a handful of times. No antigen is known for it. A 5'RACE reaction primed in the constant segment made cDNA libraries of TCR alpha and TCR beta, and these carried sample barcodes and UMIs. Via MiXCR, TCRdb re-called the 5' RACE reads, giving one row per CDR3 protein. The table lists about 420,000 distinct CDR3 sequences, under 25% of them singletons. Study results and limitations: Memory sampled before infection contained some responding clones, suggesting cross-reactive memory joined.

The gene calls are TRBV20-1 and TRBJ1-5, with TRBD1 identical over 10 bases. Sequencing was carried out using PBMCs or a T cell subset sorted from them (not recorded which). The sequence was collected from an adult woman who had mild COVID-19 (a few samples of this study predate the infection). Cell type and time point are not known. The CDR3: CSGQGAKNQPQHF. As DNA, the CDR3 is TGCAGTGGACAGGGGGCGAAAAATCAGCCCCAGCATTTT.